Listed here are 15 T cell receptor beta chains from one sample, sequenced in a study of blood T cells in healthy people across ages. A sample-barcoded 5' primer and a J-beta primer mix were used in a second PCR of roughly 6 to 11 cycles. MiXCR, applied by TCRdb to the 5' RACE reads, yields one record per CDR3 protein. The sample yields nearly 1 million distinct CDR3 sequences, about 53% seen once. Input material: blood. These receptors were collected from a woman aged 60 to 75 in good health.

The chain employs TRBV30 and TRBJ2-5, with no clear D. The tail of the sequence fits TRBJ2-7 better, so the J call may be wrong. The germline V gene encodes CDR1 GTSNPN and CDR2 SVGIG (reference sequence). CDR3 length: 11 amino acids. CDR3 nucleotide sequence: TGTGCCTTCGCTGGAGAGTACGAGCAGTACTTC. Protein sequence: CAFAGEYEQYF.

The V gene is TRBV27, the J gene TRBJ1-2; tentatively, D is TRBD1 (5 bases). The CDR3 has 11 amino acids. Germline values: CDR1 MNHEY, CDR2 SMNVEV (reference sequence). Trimming removed 7 bases at V and 3 bases at J, with 6 bases between. This chain's CDR3 is CASKGDYGYTF. The CDR3 DNA reads TGTGCCAGCAAAGGGGACTATGGCTACACCTTC.

This chain connects TRBV5-1 to TRBJ2-7; 7 bases agree with TRBD2. V dropped 0 bases and J dropped 3; count of bases not matched to a gene: 15. The CDR3 covers 18 residues. The germline V gene has CDR1 SGHRS and CDR2 YFSETQ. The CDR3 DNA sequence: TGCGCCAGCAGCTTGGGGGTAACTAGCGCTCCACCCAACTACGAGCAGTACTTC. It is translated as CASSLGVTSAPPNYEQYF.

This clonotype turned up a few times. The genes are TRBV25-1 and TRBJ2-1, with 7 bases lining up with TRBD2. The V gene end was trimmed by 4 bases and the J gene end by 6 bases; junction bases not matched to a gene: 0. Germline V gene data show CDR1 as MGHDK and CDR2 as SYGVNS. The CDR3 consists of 12 residues. CDR3 amino acids: CASSGGGNEQFF. CDR3 nucleotides: TGTGCCAGCAGTGGGGGGGGCAATGAGCAGTTCTTC.

In its sample, this clonotype was seen a few times. CDR3 region: CASSQGADTYEQYF. The CDR3 DNA follows: TGTGCCAGCAGCCAAGGGGCGGACACCTACGAGCAGTACTTC. The chain uses TRBV3-1 and TRBJ2-7, with D perhaps TRBD1 (5 bases). The germline gives CDR1 LGHDT, CDR2 YNNKEL (reference sequence). The CDR3 is 14 residues long. Trimming shortened V by 1 base and J by 2 bases, and 9 bases separated the two germline ends.

J is TRBJ2-1 and V is TRBV3-1; 9 bases align to TRBD2. The better agreement between TRBJ2-7 and the DNA end casts doubt on the J call. In germline, CDR1 is LGHDT, CDR2 YNNKEL (reference sequence). The CDR3 has 15 amino acids. The CDR3 here is CASSQIAGALHEQYF. CDR3 coding DNA: TGTGCCAGCAGCCAGATAGCGGGAGCTCTTCATGAGCAGTACTTC.

This clonotype was seen a handful of times. This chain uses TRBV27 with TRBJ2-5; a weak D match, TRBD2 (6 bases). The end of the DNA fits TRBJ2-7 better, so the J call may be wrong. Germline V gives CDR1 MNHEY, CDR2 SMNVEV (reference sequence). This CDR3 comprises 17 residues. CDR3 residues: CASSLLGPGGEMDEQYF. CDR3 DNA: TGTGCCAGCAGTTTATTGGGCCCAGGAGGGGAAATGGACGAGCAGTACTTC.

The chain combines TRBV27 with TRBJ1-1; D not certain. V was trimmed by 3 bases and J by 7 bases, leaving 15 bases between them. The CDR3 is 14 amino acids. The germline gives CDR1 MNHEY, CDR2 SMNVEV (reference sequence). This CDR3 reads CASSFLGDSNEAFF. The CDR3 DNA reads as TGTGCCAGCAGTTTCCTCGGGGATTCTAATGAAGCTTTCTTT.

The chain is built from TRBV12-5 and TRBJ2-7, with 7 bases matching TRBD1. With 2 bases clipped from V and 3 bases from J, the junction kept 7 bases outside the gene matches. The CDR3 has 15 amino acids. Germline lookup yields CDR1 LGHNT and CDR2 FRNRAP. CDR3 residues: CASGLLLRDSYEQYF. The CDR3, as DNA: TGTGCTAGTGGTTTGCTCCTTCGGGACAGCTACGAGCAGTACTTC.

Of note for this clonotype: A much larger clone differs by one base, so this may be a read error. The V gene is TRBV9, the J gene TRBJ2-7, with a weak D call TRBD2 (6 bases). V gave up 4 bases and J gave up 6 bases, with 29 bases separating them. This CDR3 has 18 residues. Looked up from germline, CDR1 is SGDLS and CDR2 is YYNGEE. CDR3 in DNA: TGTGCCAGCAGCCCTAGTCTGGGAGTTAGCGGATACGCCTGCGAGCAGTACTTC. Translating it yields CASSPSLGVSGYACEQYF. The entire variable domain, with the rest obtained from reference TRBV9 and TRBJ2-7, is as follows: DSGVTQTPKHLITATGQRVTLRCSPRSGDLSVYWYQQSLDQGLQFLIQYYNGEERAKGNILERFSAQQFPDLHSELNLSSLELGDSALYFCASSPSLGVSGYACEQYFGPGTRLTVT.

This chain connects TRBV29-1 to TRBJ2-1, with TRBD2 as a possible D gene (6 bases). The CDR3 sequence is 14 residues long. Trimming cost V 4 bases and J 7 bases, with 17 bases left between them. Looked up from germline, CDR1 is SQVTM and CDR2 is ANQGSEA. The chain's CDR3 is CSVVGPGERNEQFF. The CDR3 DNA reads as TGCAGCGTTGTGGGCCCGGGGGAGAGGAATGAGCAGTTCTTC.

The chain joins TRBV20-1 to TRBJ2-1; no reliable D call. The DNA end lines up better with TRBJ2-7; the J call may be wrong. CDR1 is DFQATT and CDR2 is SNEGSKA in the germline V gene (reference sequence). This CDR3 region has 14 residues. The CDR3 sequence: CSARDQQNYYEQYF. The CDR3 nucleotides read TGCAGTGCTAGAGATCAGCAGAACTACTACGAGCAGTACTTC.

This chain links TRBV7-8 with TRBJ2-7; D unresolved. V lost 4 bases and J lost 5, with 18 bases in between. There are 15 residues in the CDR3. Germline V CDR1 and CDR2: SGHVS, FQNEAQ. CDR3: CASSCSDGQADEQYF. The CDR3 coding sequence is TGTGCCAGCAGCTGCTCCGACGGGCAGGCGGACGAGCAGTACTTC.

V is TRBV20-1 and J is TRBJ2-5, with TRBD2 identical over 8 bases. Per germline, CDR1 DFQATT and CDR2 SNEGSKA (reference sequence). After removal of 5 bases from V and 2 bases from J, the junction contained 4 bases not matched to a gene. The CDR3 totals 13 residues. In DNA, the CDR3 is TGCAGTGCTCGACTAGCGATACAAGAGACCCAGTACTTC. Amino acids: CSARLAIQETQYF.

The chain couples TRBV27 to TRBJ2-7, with 9 positions matching TRBD1. The trim removed 1 base at V and 4 bases at J, leaving 5 bases unmatched. Germline V lookup: CDR1 MNHEY, CDR2 SMNVEV (reference sequence). This CDR3 is 15 amino acids long. The CDR3 region is CASSLFPGQGYEQYF. In DNA, the CDR3 is TGTGCCAGCAGTTTATTCCCCGGACAGGGGTACGAGCAGTACTTC.